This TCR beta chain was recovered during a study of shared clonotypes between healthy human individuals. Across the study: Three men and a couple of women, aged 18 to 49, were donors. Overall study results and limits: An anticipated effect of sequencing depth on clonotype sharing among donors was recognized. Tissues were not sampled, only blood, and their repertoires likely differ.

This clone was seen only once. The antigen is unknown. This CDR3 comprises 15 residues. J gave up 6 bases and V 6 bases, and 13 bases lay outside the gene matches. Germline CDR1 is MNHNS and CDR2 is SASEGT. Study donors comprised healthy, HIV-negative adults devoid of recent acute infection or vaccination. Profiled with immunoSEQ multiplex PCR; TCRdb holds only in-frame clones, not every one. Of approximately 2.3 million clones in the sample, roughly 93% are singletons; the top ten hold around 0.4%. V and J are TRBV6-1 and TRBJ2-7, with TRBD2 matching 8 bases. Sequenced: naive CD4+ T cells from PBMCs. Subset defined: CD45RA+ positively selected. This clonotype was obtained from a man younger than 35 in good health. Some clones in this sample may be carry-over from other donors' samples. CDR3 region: CASRRLAGWEGEQYF. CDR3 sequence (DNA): TGTGCCAGCAGGAGGCTAGCGGGCTGGGAGGGCGAGCAGTACTTC.